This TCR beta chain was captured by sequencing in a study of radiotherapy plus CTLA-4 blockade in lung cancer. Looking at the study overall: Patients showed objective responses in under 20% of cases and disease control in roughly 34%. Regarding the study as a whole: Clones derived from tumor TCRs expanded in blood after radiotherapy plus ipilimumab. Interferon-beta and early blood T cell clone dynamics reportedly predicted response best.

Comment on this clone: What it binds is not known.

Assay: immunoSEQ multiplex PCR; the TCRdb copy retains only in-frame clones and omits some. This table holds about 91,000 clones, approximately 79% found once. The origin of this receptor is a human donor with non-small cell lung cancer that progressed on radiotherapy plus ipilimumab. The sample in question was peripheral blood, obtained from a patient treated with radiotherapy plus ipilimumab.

The CDR3 loop reads CASSLDVYGHNEQFF. The CDR3 nucleotides read TGTGCCAGCAGCTTAGATGTTTATGGCCACAATGAGCAGTTCTTC. The rearrangement joins TRBV7-3 to TRBJ2-1; D not certain. V was shortened by 2 bases and J by 5 bases, with 13 bases between the two germline ends. CDR1 and CDR2 from the germline V gene are SGHTA and FQGTGA. CDR3 length: 15 amino acids.